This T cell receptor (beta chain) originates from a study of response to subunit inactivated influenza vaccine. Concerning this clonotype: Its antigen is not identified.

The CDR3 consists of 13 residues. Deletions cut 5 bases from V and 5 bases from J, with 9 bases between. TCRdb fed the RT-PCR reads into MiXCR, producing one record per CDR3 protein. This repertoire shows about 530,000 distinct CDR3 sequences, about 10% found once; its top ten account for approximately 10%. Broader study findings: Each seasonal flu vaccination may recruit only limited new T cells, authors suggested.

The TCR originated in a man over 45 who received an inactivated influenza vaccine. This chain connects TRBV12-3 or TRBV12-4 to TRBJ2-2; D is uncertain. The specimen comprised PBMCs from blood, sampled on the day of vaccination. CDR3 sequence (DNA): TGTGCCAGCAGTCCAATCGAGACCGGGGAGCTGTTTTTT. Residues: CASSPIETGELFF.